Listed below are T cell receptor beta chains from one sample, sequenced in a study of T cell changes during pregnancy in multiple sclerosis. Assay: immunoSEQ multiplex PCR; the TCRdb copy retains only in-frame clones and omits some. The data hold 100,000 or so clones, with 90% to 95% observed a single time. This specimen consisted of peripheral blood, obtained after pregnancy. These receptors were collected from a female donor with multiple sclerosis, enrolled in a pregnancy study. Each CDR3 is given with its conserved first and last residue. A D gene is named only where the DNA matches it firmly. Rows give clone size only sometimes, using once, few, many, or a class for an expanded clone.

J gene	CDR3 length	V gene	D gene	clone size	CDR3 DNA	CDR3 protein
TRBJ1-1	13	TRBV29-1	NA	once	TGCAGCGTTGAAGTAGGGGTGAGAACTGAAGCTTTCTTT	CSVEVGVRTEAFF
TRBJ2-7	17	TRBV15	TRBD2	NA	TGTGCCACCAGCAGAGATCTCGCCAGCGGGGGATCCTACGAGCAGTACTTC	CATSRDLASGGSYEQYF
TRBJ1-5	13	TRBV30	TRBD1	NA	TGTGCCTGGAGTAGTACAGGGGAACAGCCCCAGCATTTT	CAWSSTGEQPQHF
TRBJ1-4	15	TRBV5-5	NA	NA	TGTGCCAGCAGCTTACAGGCCACAACTAATGAAAAACTGTTTTTT	CASSLQATTNEKLFF
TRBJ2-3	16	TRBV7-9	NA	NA	TGTGCCAGCAGCTTAGAGGCCGAGCGGGGCACAGATACGCAGTATTTT	CASSLEAERGTDTQYF
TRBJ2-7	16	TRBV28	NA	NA	TGTGCCAGCAGTTTTGTAGGACAGCAATTCGGCGGCGAGCAGTACTTC	CASSFVGQQFGGEQYF
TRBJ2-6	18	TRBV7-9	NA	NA	TGTGCCAGCAGCTTTCTGGGCGGGTTGGACTCTGGGGCCAACGTCCTGACTTTC	CASSFLGGLDSGANVLTF
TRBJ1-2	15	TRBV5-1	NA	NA	TGCGCCAGCGGTTTAAACGCAGGGGCCTCCTATGGCTACACCTTC	CASGLNAGASYGYTF
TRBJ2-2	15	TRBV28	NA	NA	TGTGCCAGCAGTTTTGGCAGGTGGAACACCGGGGAGCTGTTTTTT	CASSFGRWNTGELFF
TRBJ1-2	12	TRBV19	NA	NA	TGTGCCAGTAGTAACAGGGTAGATGGCTACACCTTC	CASSNRVDGYTF
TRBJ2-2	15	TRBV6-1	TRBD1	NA	TGTGCCAGCAGTGAACGACAGGGGCAATCCGGGGAGCTGTTTTTT	CASSERQGQSGELFF
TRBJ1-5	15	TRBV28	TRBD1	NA	TGTGCCAGCAGTAACAGGGGATTCAGCAATCAGCCCCAGCATTTT	CASSNRGFSNQPQHF
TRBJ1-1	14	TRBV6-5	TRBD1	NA	TGTGCCAGCAGTTCTACAGGGGTTGGCACTGAAGCTTTCTTT	CASSSTGVGTEAFF
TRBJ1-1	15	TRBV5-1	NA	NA	TGCGCCAGCAGCTTGGAGGGCAGGGGAAACACTGAAGCTTTCTTT	CASSLEGRGNTEAFF
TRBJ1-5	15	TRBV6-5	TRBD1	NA	TGTGCCAGCAGTACCCGTGGACAGGGCAATCAGCCCCAGCATTTT	CASSTRGQGNQPQHF
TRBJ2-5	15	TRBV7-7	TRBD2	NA	TGTGCCAGCAGCTCCGGGACTAGCGGGACCGAGACCCAGTACTTC	CASSSGTSGTETQYF
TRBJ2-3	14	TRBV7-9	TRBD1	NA	TGTGCCAGCAGCTTAGCGACAGGGCAGGATACGCAGTATTTT	CASSLATGQDTQYF
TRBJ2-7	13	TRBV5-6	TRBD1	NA	TGTGCCAGCAGTACGGGACAGTCCTACGAGCAGTACTTC	CASSTGQSYEQYF
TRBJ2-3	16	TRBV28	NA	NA	TGTGCCAGCGAACGCGGGCGTGGGAGTGGGACAGATACGCAGTATTTT	CASERGRGSGTDTQYF
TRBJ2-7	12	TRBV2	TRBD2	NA	TGTGCCAGCAGCGACGGGGGGTACGAGCAGTACTTC	CASSDGGYEQYF
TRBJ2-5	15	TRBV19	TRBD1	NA	TGTGCCAGTAGTATAGGACAGGGGGCTTTAGAGACCCAGTACTTC	CASSIGQGALETQYF
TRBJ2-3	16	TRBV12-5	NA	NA	TGTGCTAGTGCCACGGGACTCCTTATTGTTGCAGATACGCAGTATTTT	CASATGLLIVADTQYF
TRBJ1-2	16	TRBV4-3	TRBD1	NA	TGCGCCAGCAGCCAGGGACAGGGTATGTCGCTCTATGGCTACACCTTC	CASSQGQGMSLYGYTF
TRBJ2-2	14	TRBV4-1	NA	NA	TGCGCCAGCAGCCAAAGGAGGTCAACCGGGGAGCTGTTTTTT	CASSQRRSTGELFF
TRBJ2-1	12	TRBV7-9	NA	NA	TGTGCCAGCAGCTTTCAGGGCCCAGAGCAGTTCTTC	CASSFQGPEQFF
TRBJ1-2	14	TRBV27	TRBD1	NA	TGTGCCAGCAGTTTATCAGGCAGGGGGCACGGCTACACCTTC	CASSLSGRGHGYTF
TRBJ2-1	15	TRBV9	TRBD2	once	TGTGCCAGCAGCGCACGACTAGCAGCTTACAATGAGCAGTTCTTC	CASSARLAAYNEQFF
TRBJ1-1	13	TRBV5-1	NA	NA	TGCGCCAGCAGCTTCGGACAGAGTACTGAAGCTTTCTTT	CASSFGQSTEAFF
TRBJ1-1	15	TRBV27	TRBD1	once	TGTGCCAGCAGTTCAGGGACAGGGGCGGCCACTGAAGCTTTCTTT	CASSSGTGAATEAFF